Shown below are 12 T cell receptor beta chains from a single sample sequenced in a study of response to subunit inactivated influenza vaccine. Via MiXCR, TCRdb re-called the RT-PCR reads, giving one row per CDR3 protein. The data contain approximately 680,000 distinct CDR3 sequences, more than 15% of them singletons. Sample: PBMCs from blood, taken approximately 12 days after vaccination. These receptors all come from a man between 45 and 60 years old who received an inactivated influenza vaccine.

This clonotype has only a few counts. The chain joins TRBV15 to TRBJ2-1, with 7 bases fitting TRBD1. Germline trimming cut 11 bases from V and 5 bases from J; bases unmatched to any gene: 9. Germline V CDR1 and CDR2: LNHNV, YYDKDF (reference sequence). This CDR3 has 13 amino acids. The DNA for the CDR3 is TGTGCCGGACGGGACAGCAATAACAATGAGCAGTTCTTC. The encoded protein is CAGRDSNNNEQFF.

This clonotype was observed many times. The rearrangement joins TRBV20-1 to TRBJ1-6; 8 nucleotides align to TRBD1. Germline assignment: CDR1 DFQATT and CDR2 SNEGSKA (reference sequence). V lost 5 bases, J lost 7 bases, and 10 bases stayed unmatched. This CDR3 has 15 amino acids. The CDR3: CSAQSRTGTNSPLHF. The DNA of the CDR3 is TGCAGTGCTCAGAGTAGGACAGGGACGAATTCACCCCTCCACTTT.

This clonotype was counted a few times. The V gene is TRBV28, the J gene TRBJ2-1; TRBD2 agrees at 12 bases. Germline assignment: CDR1 MDHEN and CDR2 SYDVKM. This CDR3 has 15 residues. Trimming removed 6 bases from V and 8 bases from J; junction bases left unmatched: 8. The CDR3 bases are TGTGCCAGCAGAATCGGACTAGCGGGGAGAGATGAGCAGTTCTTC. Protein sequence: CASRIGLAGRDEQFF.

In this sample, this clonotype turned up a few times. V and J are TRBV14 and TRBJ1-6; D unclear. This CDR3 is built from 12 residues. Trimming took off 0 bases at V and 11 bases at J, with 5 bases between the two ends. The germline V gene has CDR1 SGHDN and CDR2 FVKESK. The CDR3 reads CASSQEGPPLHF. The CDR3 bases are TGTGCCAGCAGCCAAGAGGGCCCACCCCTCCACTTT.

The CDR3 coding sequence is TGCGCCAGCAGCCAAGATTCGGGGATGCCCACCGGGGAGCTGTTTTTT. This codes for CASSQDSGMPTGELFF. The chain uses TRBV4-3 and TRBJ2-2; maybe TRBD2 (5 bases). V lost 0 bases to trimming and J lost 4 bases, with 12 bases between them. CDR1 is LGHNA, CDR2 YSLEER, per germline. This CDR3 region has 16 residues.

The chain joins TRBV20-1 to TRBJ2-1, with 14 nucleotides matching TRBD2. Trimming at V came to 3 bases and at J to 9 bases, leaving 4 bases not matched to a gene. The CDR3 is made up of 14 amino acids. Germline values: CDR1 DFQATT, CDR2 SNEGSKA (reference sequence). The CDR3 sequence: CSASGTSGRSEQFF. DNA for the CDR3: TGCAGTGCTAGCGGGACTAGCGGGAGAAGTGAGCAGTTCTTC.

This clonotype occurred a few times. Written as DNA, the CDR3 is TGTGCCAGCAGCTTAGGGTTTGACGGGAGTGGGTCCGATGAGCAGTTCTTC. It is translated as CASSLGFDGSGSDEQFF. This chain connects TRBV7-9 to TRBJ2-1; tentative D call: TRBD2 (6 bases). Germline CDR1 is SEHNR and CDR2 is FQNEAQ (reference sequence). The CDR3 is 17 residues long. Trimming took off 1 base at V and 8 bases at J, with 21 bases between the two ends.

This clonotype was detected many times. This rearrangement joins TRBV4-1 to TRBJ1-4; the match to TRBD1 covers 10 bases. The CDR3 consists of 14 residues. Germline-derived CDR1 and CDR2 are MGHRA and YSYEKL. Unmatched junction bases numbered 5, after V lost 7 bases and J lost 6 bases. The CDR3 spells CASTRDRGHEKLFF. CDR3 in DNA: TGCGCCAGCACCAGAGACAGGGGGCATGAAAAACTGTTTTTT.

This clonotype was detected once. The V and J genes are TRBV6-4 and TRBJ1-4, with TRBD1 as a possible D gene (6 bases). This CDR3 has 15 amino acids. Germline values: CDR1 MRHNA, CDR2 SNTAGT. Trimming left V 4 bases short and J 7 bases short, with 16 bases between. CDR3 in amino acids: CASSVVQGSGEKLFF. The CDR3 coding sequence is TGTGCCAGCAGTGTCGTACAGGGTTCCGGTGAAAAACTGTTTTTT.

This clonotype was recorded many times. The CDR3, as DNA: TGCAGCGCCATCGAGAACGAAAAACTGTTTTTT. This encodes CSAIENEKLFF. This chain connects TRBV29-1 to TRBJ1-4; no definite D call. Germline V gives CDR1 SQVTM, CDR2 ANQGSEA. V shed 7 bases and J shed 8 bases, with 11 bases lying between them. CDR3 length: 11 amino acids.

This chain links TRBV6-2 or TRBV6-3 with TRBJ1-5, with a weak D call TRBD1 (5 bases). V was cut by 6 bases and J by 6 bases, with 12 bases left in between. This CDR3 contains 13 residues. CDR1 is MNHEY, CDR2 SVGEGT, per germline. The CDR3 loop reads CASRLVRGQPQHF. DNA of the CDR3: TGTGCCAGCAGACTCGTAAGGGGTCAGCCCCAGCATTTT.

The chain employs TRBV15 and TRBJ2-7; TRBD1 matches 7 bases. This CDR3 has 18 amino acids. With V trimmed by 3 bases and J by 5 bases, 19 bases remained unmatched. Looked up from germline, CDR1 is LNHNV and CDR2 is YYDKDF (reference sequence). CDR3: CATSSRLLSRGLVNEQYF. In DNA form, the CDR3 reads TGTGCCACCAGCAGCCGCCTCCTGTCAAGGGGGCTGGTCAACGAGCAGTACTTC.